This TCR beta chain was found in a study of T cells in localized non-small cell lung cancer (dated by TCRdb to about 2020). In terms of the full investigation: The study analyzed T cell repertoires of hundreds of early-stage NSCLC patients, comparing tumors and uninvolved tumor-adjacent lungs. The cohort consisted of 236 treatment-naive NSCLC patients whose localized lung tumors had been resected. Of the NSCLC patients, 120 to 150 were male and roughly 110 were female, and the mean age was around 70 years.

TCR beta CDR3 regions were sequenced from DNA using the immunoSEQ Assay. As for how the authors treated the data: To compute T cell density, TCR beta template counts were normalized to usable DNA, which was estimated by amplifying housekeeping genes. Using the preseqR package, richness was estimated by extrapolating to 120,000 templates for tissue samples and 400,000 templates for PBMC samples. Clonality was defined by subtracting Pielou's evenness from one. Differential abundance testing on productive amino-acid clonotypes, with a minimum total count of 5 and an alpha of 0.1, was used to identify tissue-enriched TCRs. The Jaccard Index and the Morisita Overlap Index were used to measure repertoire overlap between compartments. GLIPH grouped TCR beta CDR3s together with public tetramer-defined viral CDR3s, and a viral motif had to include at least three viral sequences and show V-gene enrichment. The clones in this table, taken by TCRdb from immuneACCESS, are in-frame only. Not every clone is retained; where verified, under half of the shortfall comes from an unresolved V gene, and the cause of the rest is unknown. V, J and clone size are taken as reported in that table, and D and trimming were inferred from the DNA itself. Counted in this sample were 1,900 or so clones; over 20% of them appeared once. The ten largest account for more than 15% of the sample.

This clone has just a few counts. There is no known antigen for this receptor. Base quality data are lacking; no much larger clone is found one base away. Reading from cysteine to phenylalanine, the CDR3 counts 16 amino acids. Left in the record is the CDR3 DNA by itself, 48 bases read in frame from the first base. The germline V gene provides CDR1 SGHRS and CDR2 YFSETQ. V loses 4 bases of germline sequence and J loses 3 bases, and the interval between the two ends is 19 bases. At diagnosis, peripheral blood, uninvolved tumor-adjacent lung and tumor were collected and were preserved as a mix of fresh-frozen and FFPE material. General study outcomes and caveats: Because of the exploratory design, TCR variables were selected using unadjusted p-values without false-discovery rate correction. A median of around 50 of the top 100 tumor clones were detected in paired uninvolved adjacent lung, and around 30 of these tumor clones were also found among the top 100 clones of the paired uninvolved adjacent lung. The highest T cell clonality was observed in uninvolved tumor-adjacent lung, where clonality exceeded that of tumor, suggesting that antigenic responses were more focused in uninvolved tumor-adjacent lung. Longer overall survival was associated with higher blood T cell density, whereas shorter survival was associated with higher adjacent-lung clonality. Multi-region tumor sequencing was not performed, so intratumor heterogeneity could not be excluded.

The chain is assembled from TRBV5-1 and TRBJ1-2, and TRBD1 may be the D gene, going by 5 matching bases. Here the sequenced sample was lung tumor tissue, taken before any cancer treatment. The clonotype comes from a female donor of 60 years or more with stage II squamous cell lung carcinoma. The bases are TGCGCCAGCAGCCCTCAGGTCAGGGTTGGAGACTATGGCTACACCTTC. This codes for CASSPQVRVGDYGYTF.